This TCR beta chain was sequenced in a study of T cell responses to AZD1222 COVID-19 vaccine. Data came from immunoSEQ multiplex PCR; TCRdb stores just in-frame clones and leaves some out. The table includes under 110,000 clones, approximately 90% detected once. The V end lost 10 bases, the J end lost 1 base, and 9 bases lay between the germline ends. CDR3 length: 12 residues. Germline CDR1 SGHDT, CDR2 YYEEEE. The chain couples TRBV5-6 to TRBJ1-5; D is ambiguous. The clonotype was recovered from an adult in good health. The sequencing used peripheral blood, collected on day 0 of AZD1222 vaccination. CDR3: CACTQSNQPQHF. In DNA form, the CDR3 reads TGTGCCTGTACCCAGAGCAATCAGCCCCAGCATTTT. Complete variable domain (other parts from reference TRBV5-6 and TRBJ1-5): DAGVTQSPTHLIKTRGQQVTLRCSPKSGHDTVSWYQQALGQGPQFIFQYYEEEERQRGNFPDRFSGHQFPNYSSELNVNALLLGDSALYLCACTQSNQPQHFGDGTRLSIL.